The clone carrying this T cell receptor (beta chain) came up a few times. Antigen: not known. The record originates from a study of T cells after yellow fever vaccination. General study findings and limits: Booster samples showed a return of most primary-vaccination clones (about 96% CD4, 85% to 90% CD8). The CD4 and CD8 compartments had a small share of their clonotypes in common.

For TCR, cDNA came from 5'RACE template switching, which added a universal primer site and UMIs. TCRdb reprocessed the 5' RACE reads with MiXCR, giving one entry per CDR3 protein. The sample yields approximately 300,000 distinct CDR3 sequences, over 10% seen once. CDR1 and CDR2 (germline): DFQATT, SNEGSKA (reference sequence). The V gene lost 0 bases and the J gene lost 5 bases, with 14 bases spanning the gap. CDR3 length equals 14 residues. The source was CD4+ T cells sorted from PBMCs, collected 45 days after the yellow fever booster vaccination. The V and J genes are TRBV20-1 and TRBJ2-7, with D perhaps matching TRBD1 (5 bases). The source is a man under 40 who received the YFV17D yellow fever vaccine. Here the CDR3 reads CSARDFDQGNEQYF. In nucleotides, the CDR3 is TGCAGTGCTAGAGATTTCGACCAGGGTAACGAGCAGTACTTC.